Each of the 24 T cell receptor beta chains below was sequenced from the same sample in a study of response to subunit inactivated influenza vaccine. Each CDR3 protein is one row after TCRdb ran MiXCR on the RT-PCR reads. The sample lists hundreds of thousands of distinct CDR3 sequences, roughly 20% occurring once. This specimen consisted of PBMCs from blood, obtained 4 to 6 days after vaccination. All receptors come from a man aged 50-59 years who received an inactivated influenza vaccine.

V gene TRBV6-1 combines with J gene TRBJ2-7; D is undetermined. The CDR3 covers 14 residues. Germline-derived CDR1 and CDR2 are MNHNS and SASEGT. The V gene lost 10 bases and the J gene lost 5 bases, with 21 bases spanning the gap. The CDR3, as DNA: TGTGCCAACCTACTCCGGACGCTCGTGGACGAGCAGTACTTC. It yields the protein CANLLRTLVDEQYF.

The chain couples TRBV6-5 to TRBJ2-1, with 12 bases lining up with TRBD2. Per the germline V gene, CDR1 is MNHEY and CDR2 is SVGAGI. The V segment lost 0 bases and the J segment 3 bases; nucleotides outside the gene matches: 6. The CDR3 sequence is 18 residues long. The CDR3 bases are TGTGCCAGCAGTTACTCTGACCGGGGACTAGCGGGCTACAATGAGCAGTTCTTC. Protein: CASSYSDRGLAGYNEQFF.

This chain's CDR3 is CASSGQGGEKLFF. The CDR3 coding sequence is TGTGCCAGCAGCGGACAGGGGGGTGAAAAACTGTTTTTT. The chain is built from TRBV12-3 or TRBV12-4 and TRBJ1-4; 10 nucleotides match TRBD1. This CDR3 is built from 13 residues. J was trimmed by 7 bases and V by 6 bases; bases with no gene match: 2.

This clonotype was detected a few times. This chain links TRBV7-3 with TRBJ1-2; D is uncertain. V was shortened by 5 bases and J by 5 bases, with 12 bases between the two germline ends. Germline lookup yields CDR1 SGHTA and CDR2 FQGTGA. This CDR3 region has 13 residues. Written as DNA, the CDR3 is TGTGCCAGCAGCACCAAACGGGGTTATGGCTACACCTTC. Encoded protein: CASSTKRGYGYTF.

This sequence joins TRBV18 and TRBJ2-2, with D unresolved. Germline lookup yields CDR1 KGHSH and CDR2 LQKENI. The CDR3 length is 14 residues. Trimming stripped 3 bases from V and 3 bases from J, with 8 bases between. CDR3 amino acids: CASSPTSDTGELFF. Here the CDR3 DNA reads TGTGCCAGCTCACCCACTTCCGACACCGGGGAGCTGTTTTTT.

This clonotype came up a few times. The chain couples TRBV7-3 to TRBJ1-1; weak D call: TRBD1 (6 bases). The V gene's germline CDR1 is SGHTA and CDR2 FQGTGA. The CDR3 runs 15 residues. V lost 0 bases and J lost 4, with 12 bases in between. This chain's CDR3 is CASSLTGGDATEAFF. The CDR3 DNA is TGTGCCAGCAGCTTAACAGGGGGGGATGCCACTGAAGCTTTCTTT. Complete variable domain (other parts from reference TRBV7-3 and TRBJ1-1): GAGVSQTPSNKVTEKGKYVELRCDPISGHTALYWYRQSLGQGPEFLIYFQGTGAADDSGLPNDRFFAVRPEGSVSTLKIQRTERGDSAVYLCASSLTGGDATEAFFGQGTRLTVV.

This clonotype showed up just a few times. The chain recombines TRBV6-2 or TRBV6-3 with TRBJ2-6, with 8 positions matching TRBD1. Germline V gene sequence: CDR1 MNHEY, CDR2 SVGEGT. V shed 6 bases and J 0 bases; nucleotides not matched to a gene: 4. CDR3 length equals 16 residues. CDR3 sequence reads: CASSSDRASGANVLTF. CDR3 in DNA: TGTGCCAGCAGCTCGGACAGGGCCTCTGGGGCCAACGTCCTGACTTTC.

This clonotype was found a few times. The chain couples TRBV4-3 to TRBJ2-1; 10 nucleotides line up with TRBD2. There are 17 residues in the CDR3. V shed 0 bases, J shed 9 bases, and the junction held 11 bases outside the gene matches. Germline CDR1 and CDR2: LGHNA and YSLEER. CDR3 protein: CASSQESLAGVVGEQFF. CDR3 coding DNA: TGCGCCAGCAGCCAAGAGTCCCTAGCGGGAGTGGTAGGTGAGCAGTTCTTC.

The genes are TRBV4-3 and TRBJ2-1, with 7 nucleotides matching TRBD1. The CDR3 extends over 15 amino acids. Germline CDR1 LGHNA, CDR2 YSLEER. Trimming cost V 4 bases and J 6 bases; bases outside gene matches: 9. In nucleotides, the CDR3 is TGCGCCAGCAGCCCTAGGACAGGTCGGAGCAATGAGCAGTTCTTC. Protein product: CASSPRTGRSNEQFF.

This chain connects TRBV20-1 to TRBJ1-5; D is perhaps TRBD1 (6 bases). Germline CDR1 is DFQATT and CDR2 is SNEGSKA (reference sequence). This CDR3 has 16 residues. V was pared by 4 bases and J by 0 bases, with 16 bases between. The chain's CDR3 is CSANQPGQPSNQPQHF. Here the CDR3 DNA reads TGCAGTGCTAACCAGCCGGGACAACCTAGCAATCAGCCCCAGCATTTT.

The rearrangement joins TRBV7-8 to TRBJ2-3; 11 bases fit TRBD1. Germline CDR1 reads SGHVS; CDR2 reads FQNEAQ. The CDR3 length is 15 residues. After removal of 5 bases from V and 6 bases from J, the junction contained 7 bases not matched to a gene. This chain's CDR3 is CASSPRTGGADTQYF. DNA for the CDR3: TGTGCCAGCAGCCCCCGGACAGGGGGCGCGGATACGCAGTATTTT. Supplemented by reference TRBV7-8 and TRBJ2-3, the full variable domain reads GAGVSQSPRYKVAKRGQDVALRCDPISGHVSLFWYQQALGQGPEFLTYFQNEAQLDKSGLPSDRFFAERPEGSVSTLKIQRTQQEDSAVYLCASSPRTGGADTQYFGPGTRLTVL.

This clonotype was seen more than once but under ten times. The chain employs TRBV24-1 and TRBJ1-1, with a weak D call TRBD1 (5 bases). Trimming took 9 bases from V and 0 from J, leaving 19 bases between them. Germline assignment: CDR1 KGHDR and CDR2 SFDVKD. This CDR3 contains 16 residues. Here the CDR3 reads CATPRRNGAMNTEAFF. CDR3 bases: TGTGCCACCCCTCGACGGAATGGGGCCATGAACACTGAAGCTTTCTTT.

The table lists this clonotype with a few counts. The chain is built from TRBV27 and TRBJ2-1; 7 nucleotides agree with TRBD2. Per germline, CDR1 MNHEY and CDR2 SMNVEV (reference sequence). V shed 5 bases and J 0 bases; nucleotides not matched to a gene: 10. CDR3 length: 17 residues. CDR3: CASSTRLAESSYNEQFF. CDR3 nucleotide sequence: TGTGCCAGCAGTACGCGCCTAGCGGAGAGCTCCTACAATGAGCAGTTCTTC.

This clonotype was counted between two and nine times. The gene calls are TRBV6-2 or TRBV6-3 and TRBJ2-1, with TRBD1 matching over 11 bases. The CDR3 runs to 16 residues. Looked up from germline, CDR1 is MNHEY and CDR2 is SVGEGT. The V and J ends lost 6 bases and 6 bases, in that order; junction bases with no gene match: 10. In nucleotides, the CDR3 is TGTGCCAGCAGACCCTGGGGGACAGGGGGTATCAATGAGCAGTTCTTC. Encoded protein: CASRPWGTGGINEQFF.

This clonotype was recorded a few times. The chain recombines TRBV6-2 or TRBV6-3 with TRBJ2-2; 7 bases agree with TRBD1. This CDR3 has 20 amino acids. J lost 4 bases, V lost 0 bases, and 17 bases had no gene match. Germline assignment: CDR1 MNHEY and CDR2 SVGEGT. The CDR3 nucleotides are TGTGCCAGCAGTTACTCGATCCGCCCACGAGAGACAGGGTTCACCGGGGAGCTGTTTTTT. The encoded protein is CASSYSIRPRETGFTGELFF.

The chain employs TRBV20-1 and TRBJ2-5, with D unclear. This CDR3 region has 15 residues. Looked up from germline, CDR1 is DFQATT and CDR2 is SNEGSKA (reference sequence). The V gene lost 6 bases and the J gene lost 2 bases, with 19 bases spanning the gap. As DNA, the CDR3 is TGCAGTGCCACACCGTTGCGAGGAATTCAAGAGACCCAGTACTTC. Encoded protein: CSATPLRGIQETQYF.

This clonotype was seen ten or more times. The chain couples TRBV5-1 to TRBJ2-1, with 9 positions matching TRBD2. This CDR3 is 15 amino acids long. The ends lost 2 bases at V and 6 bases at J; junction bases unmatched: 6. Looked up from germline, CDR1 is SGHRS and CDR2 is YFSETQ. The CDR3 bases are TGCGCCAGCAGCTTAGATAGCGGGGGTGGCAATGAGCAGTTCTTC. Its protein product is CASSLDSGGGNEQFF.

A few counts support this clonotype. This chain links TRBV20-1 with TRBJ2-7; 16 bases fit TRBD2. CDR3 length: 15 amino acids. Germline CDR1 is DFQATT and CDR2 is SNEGSKA (reference sequence). V shed 5 bases and J 4 bases; nucleotides not matched to a gene: 5. The CDR3 is CSAPPGLAGGYEQYF. DNA for the CDR3: TGCAGTGCTCCCCCGGGACTAGCGGGAGGGTACGAGCAGTACTTC.

This sequence joins TRBV7-8 and TRBJ2-6; D gene uncertain. The CDR3 loop spans 16 amino acids. V was pared by 4 bases and J by 3 bases, with 13 bases between. The V gene's germline CDR1 is SGHVS and CDR2 FQNEAQ. For the CDR3, the DNA is TGTGCCAGCAGCTCGCCTACAGCGCTTGGGGCCAACGTCCTGACTTTC. Protein sequence: CASSSPTALGANVLTF. The full variable domain, with the rest looked up from reference TRBV7-8 and TRBJ2-6, is GAGVSQSPRYKVAKRGQDVALRCDPISGHVSLFWYQQALGQGPEFLTYFQNEAQLDKSGLPSDRFFAERPEGSVSTLKIQRTQQEDSAVYLCASSSPTALGANVLTFGAGSRLTVL.

The chain employs TRBV7-9 and TRBJ1-1; 7 bases fit TRBD1. CDR1 is SEHNR and CDR2 is FQNEAQ in the germline V gene (reference sequence). CDR3 size: 15 residues. Trimming cost V 3 bases and J 0 bases; bases outside gene matches: 4. DNA of the CDR3: TGTGCCAGCAGCTTGACAGGGATGATGAACACTGAAGCTTTCTTT. Amino acids: CASSLTGMMNTEAFF.

This clonotype appeared a single time. The V gene is TRBV7-8, the J gene TRBJ2-5, with no clear D. CDR1 is SGHVS and CDR2 is FQNEAQ in the germline V gene. Trimming took 5 bases from V and 1 from J, leaving 11 bases between them. This CDR3 region has 14 residues. The CDR3 DNA follows: TGTGCCAGCAGCCACCGAAGGGTCCAAGAGACCCAGTACTTC. It codes for CASSHRRVQETQYF.

This clonotype came up once. Since a much larger clone is just one base distant, this may be a read error. The CDR3 is CASSRSRGGKLFF. The CDR3 DNA reads as TGTGCCAGCAGCCGGAGTAGGGGGGGGAAGCTGTTTTTT. J is TRBJ2-2 and V is TRBV4-2; tentatively, D is TRBD2 (7 bases). V shed 4 bases and J shed 12 bases, with 15 bases lying between them. Per the germline V gene, CDR1 is LGHNA and CDR2 is YNFKEQ. The CDR3 is made up of 13 amino acids.

The V and J genes are TRBV15 and TRBJ2-7; 8 nucleotides align to TRBD1. V was clipped by 5 bases and J by 4 bases; unmatched bases: 13. The germline CDR1 and CDR2 sequences are LNHNV and YYDKDF (reference sequence). This CDR3 region has 16 residues. The CDR3 DNA follows: TGTGCCACCAGCGGAGGTGACAGGGGCAGGGGGTACGAGCAGTACTTC. Translated, it gives CATSGGDRGRGYEQYF.

This clonotype was found many times. This rearrangement joins TRBV7-8 to TRBJ2-1, with D perhaps TRBD2 (5 bases). Between the trimmed V and J ends, which lost 2 bases and 2 bases, there was a span of 19 bases. The length of the CDR3 is 18 residues. In germline, CDR1 is SGHVS, CDR2 FQNEAQ. The CDR3 is CASSLRREGLTTYNEQFF. In nucleotides, the CDR3 is TGTGCCAGCAGCTTAAGGCGTGAGGGCCTCACTACCTACAATGAGCAGTTCTTC.